This T cell receptor (beta chain) is drawn from a study of blood T cell repertoires in COVID-19. The V and J ends lost 0 bases and 2 bases respectively, with 12 bases between them. CDR1 is SGDLS and CDR2 is YYNGEE in the germline V gene. The CDR3 consists of 16 residues. Assay used: immunoSEQ multiplex PCR; TCRdb lists only in-frame clones, some missing. The data contain 150,000 or so clones, approximately 92% of them singletons. Specimen: peripheral blood. The source of this sequence is a woman aged 40 to 55 with acute or convalescent COVID-19. The J gene is TRBJ1-3, the V gene TRBV9; D is perhaps TRBD1 (6 bases). CDR3 nucleotide sequence: TGTGCCAGCAGCGTAGACCATACAGGGACTGGAAACACCATATATTTT. It specifies CASSVDHTGTGNTIYF.